This TCR beta chain was identified during a study of T cell repertoires in cytomegalovirus infection. Study-wide context: Used in the study were CMV epitopes, some recently identified and HLA-C-restricted, others well-studied and HLA-B-restricted. Based on public TCR beta signatures, there were indications of CMV infection and of a matching HLA type.

TCRdb used MiXCR to reprocess the reads, holding one entry per CDR3 protein. Among 450,000 to 600,000 distinct CDR3 sequences, about 42% were seen once, and the ten largest hold around 45%. Study results and limitations: Ex vivo, HLA-C-restricted CMV-specific TCR beta clonotypes prevailed over the rest of the response.

This clonotype was picked up a small number of times. The antigen is not known. Germline V CDR1 and CDR2: MNHNS, SASEGT. The CDR3 length is 12 residues. The germline V and J ends were trimmed by 4 bases and 11 bases, with 14 bases remaining between them. The clonotype comes from a human donor in good health (CMV status not recorded). Some clones in this sample may be carry-over from other donors' samples. This chain connects TRBV6-1 to TRBJ1-1; the D gene is possibly TRBD1 (5 bases). Sequenced material: cultured PBMCs, taken from culture after CMV antigen stimulation. The CDR3 sequence: CASSGLGGNAFF. The CDR3 bases are TGTGCCAGCAGTGGCCTCGGGGGAAATGCTTTCTTT.